The 30 T cell receptor beta chains below were found in one sample sequenced in a study of blood T cell repertoires in COVID-19. Here immunoSEQ multiplex PCR was the method, and the copy in TCRdb shows in-frame clones only, minus some. This table holds about 170,000 clones, about 90% found once. Sequencing input: PBMCs or T cells enriched from blood (not recorded which). Receptors were obtained from a woman in her forties or fifties who had recovered from COVID-19.

The chain uses TRBV28 and TRBJ1-5, with TRBD1 as a possible D gene (5 bases). The V end was cut by 2 bases, the J end by 5 bases, with 16 bases between. The germline V gene has CDR1 MDHEN and CDR2 SYDVKM. The CDR3 length is 16 residues. CDR3 DNA sequence: TGTGCCAGCAGTTTAGGGGGGATCGGAGGGTATCAGCCCCAGCATTTT. Amino acid sequence: CASSLGGIGGYQPQHF.

The chain combines TRBV7-8 with TRBJ1-1; D is ambiguous. The CDR3 consists of 16 residues. Trimming took off 0 bases at V and 1 base at J, with 12 bases between the two ends. Germline assignment: CDR1 SGHVS and CDR2 FQNEAQ. CDR3 sequence (DNA): TGTGCCAGCAGCTTAGCCCTGGCTGGAGGGAACACTGAAGCTTTCTTT. Translating gives CASSLALAGGNTEAFF.

V and J are TRBV29-1 and TRBJ1-1, with 7 positions matching TRBD1. Per the germline V gene, CDR1 is SQVTM and CDR2 is ANQGSEA. This CDR3 is 15 amino acids long. The J segment lost 0 bases and the V segment lost 5 bases, leaving 9 bases of the junction unmatched. CDR3 protein: CSVWDSGGMNTEAFF. The DNA for the CDR3 is TGCAGCGTTTGGGACAGCGGAGGAATGAACACTGAAGCTTTCTTT.

CDR3 nucleotides: TGTGCCAGTAGTATCAGGGGGAGTAGCAATCAGCCCCAGCATTTT. It translates to CASSIRGSSNQPQHF. V and J are TRBV19 and TRBJ1-5; 7 nucleotides align to TRBD1. The V segment lost 3 bases and the J segment 0 bases; nucleotides outside the gene matches: 2. The CDR3 spans 15 residues. Germline loops: CDR1 LNHDA, CDR2 SQIVND (reference sequence).

The rearrangement links TRBV5-3 to TRBJ1-1, with a tentative D call TRBD1 (6 bases). TRBV5-3 is designated an ORF whose function remains uncertain. CDR3 length: 12 residues. V was clipped by 4 bases and J by 10 bases, with 14 bases between them. The CDR3 DNA is TGTGCCAGAAGCCCGCGGGGGCTTACAGCTTTCTTT. Its protein is CARSPRGLTAFF.

This chain connects TRBV6-1 to TRBJ2-7; possibly TRBD2 for D (5 bases). Germline CDR1 is MNHNS and CDR2 is SASEGT. The CDR3 is 14 residues long. The V gene lost 0 bases and the J gene lost 3 bases, with 9 bases spanning the gap. CDR3 loop: CASSEASRGYEQYF. In DNA form, the CDR3 reads TGTGCCAGCAGTGAAGCGTCTCGGGGCTACGAGCAGTACTTC.

The chain employs TRBV5-5 and TRBJ1-4, with unresolved D. Looked up from germline, CDR1 is SGHKS and CDR2 is YYEKEE (reference sequence). Trimming removed 4 bases at V and 7 bases at J, with 17 bases between. The CDR3 runs 15 residues. The CDR3 region is CASSLGQVLAEKLFF. The CDR3 nucleotides are TGTGCCAGCAGCCTTGGTCAGGTCCTAGCTGAAAAACTGTTTTTT.

This chain connects TRBV7-2 to TRBJ2-1, with no clear D. CDR3 size: 13 residues. CDR1 and CDR2 from the germline V gene are SGHTA and FQGNSA. V was trimmed by 2 bases and J by 4 bases, leaving 6 bases between them. The CDR3 region is CASSLSFYNEQFF. The DNA of the CDR3 is TGTGCCAGCAGCTTATCTTTTTACAATGAGCAGTTCTTC.

This clone showed up just a few times. V and J are TRBV27 and TRBJ1-5; 7 bases map to TRBD1. CDR3 length: 14 residues. Trimming removed 5 bases from V and 6 bases from J; junction bases left unmatched: 7. CDR1 is MNHEY, CDR2 SMNVEV, per germline (reference sequence). The CDR3 loop is CASSERQGLQPQHF. For the CDR3, the DNA is TGTGCCAGCAGTGAGCGACAGGGACTTCAGCCCCAGCATTTT.

The chain is built from TRBV7-9 and TRBJ1-6; possible D gene TRBD1, 6 bases. CDR3 length: 16 residues. Trimming pared 6 bases from V and 4 bases from J, leaving 16 bases between. Germline assignment: CDR1 SEHNR and CDR2 FQNEAQ (reference sequence). DNA of the CDR3: TGTGCCAGCAGTTACCAAGGACAGTTTTATAATTCACCCCTCCACTTT. Translating gives CASSYQGQFYNSPLHF.

This chain uses TRBV7-2 with TRBJ2-1; 7 nucleotides agree with TRBD2. CDR1 and CDR2 from the germline V gene are SGHTA and FQGNSA. The CDR3 length is 15 residues. The V and J ends lost 0 bases and 3 bases, in that order; junction bases with no gene match: 2. Written as DNA, the CDR3 is TGTGCCAGCAGCTTAGCGGGAGGGGACTACAATGAGCAGTTCTTC. It yields the protein CASSLAGGDYNEQFF.

This chain joins TRBV4-1 and TRBJ1-2, with 8 bases that match TRBD1. Germline CDR1 MGHRA, CDR2 YSYEKL. V shed 4 bases and J 3 bases; nucleotides not matched to a gene: 13. The CDR3 spans 17 residues. The CDR3 nucleotides are TGCGCCAGCAGCCCCACCGCGCTGGACAGGGTCGACTATGGCTACACCTTC. It encodes CASSPTALDRVDYGYTF.

The chain carries TRBV19 and TRBJ1-1; 10 bases fit TRBD1. CDR1 LNHDA and CDR2 SQIVND come from the germline V gene (reference sequence). The CDR3 has 13 residues. The junction had 5 bases not matched to a gene; V was cut back by 10 bases and J by 3 bases. The CDR3 DNA follows: TGTGCCATCCGGACAGGGGGTTACACTGAAGCTTTCTTT. It is translated as CAIRTGGYTEAFF.

The chain couples TRBV18 to TRBJ1-1, with D perhaps matching TRBD1 (6 bases). Trimming removed 3 bases at V and 4 bases at J, with 15 bases between. Germline CDR1 is KGHSH and CDR2 is LQKENI. The CDR3 sequence is 15 residues long. The CDR3 region has the DNA TGTGCCAGCTCACCGGGTCATTTAGGGGGCACTGAAGCTTTCTTT. Translation: CASSPGHLGGTEAFF. Variable domain in full (rest from reference TRBV18 and TRBJ1-1): NAGVMQNPRHLVRRRGQEARLRCSPMKGHSHVYWYRQLPEEGLKFMVYLQKENIIDESGMPKERFSAEFPKEGPSILRIQQVVRGDSAAYFCASSPGHLGGTEAFFGQGTRLTVV.

This sequence joins TRBV18 and TRBJ2-7; 10 bases match TRBD2. Germline CDR1 reads KGHSH; CDR2 reads LQKENI. The CDR3 is made up of 15 amino acids. After removal of 2 bases from V and 9 bases from J, the junction contained 10 bases not matched to a gene. In DNA form, the CDR3 reads TGTGCCAGCTCACCATCAGCGGGAGGGCGATCTCTGCAGTACTTC. It yields the protein CASSPSAGGRSLQYF.

CDR3 DNA sequence: TGTGCCAGCAGCGCTGGACTAGCGGGAGGGAAAGAGACCCAGTACTTC. Residues: CASSAGLAGGKETQYF. This chain links TRBV7-2 with TRBJ2-5; 15 bases map to TRBD2. In germline, CDR1 is SGHTA, CDR2 FQGNSA. The CDR3 has 16 residues. After removal of 5 bases from V and 3 bases from J, the junction contained 4 bases not matched to a gene.

This chain connects TRBV6-2 or TRBV6-3 to TRBJ1-5, with D hard to call. Trimming stripped 0 bases from V and 5 bases from J, with 14 bases between. The CDR3 is 16 amino acids. Germline CDR1 MNHEY, CDR2 SVGEGT. The CDR3: CASSYSSRGRDQPQHF. CDR3 nucleotide sequence: TGTGCCAGCAGTTACTCATCCCGGGGTCGGGATCAGCCCCAGCATTTT.

V and J are TRBV15 and TRBJ1-1; maybe TRBD1 (6 bases). The CDR3 length is 14 residues. Germline V gives CDR1 LNHNV, CDR2 YYDKDF (reference sequence). V gave up 0 bases and J gave up 7 bases, with 12 bases separating them. This CDR3 is CATSRDLMTGEAFF. The CDR3 DNA is TGTGCCACCAGCAGAGATCTAATGACAGGTGAAGCTTTCTTT.

This chain joins TRBV9 and TRBJ2-3; TRBD2 matches at 9 bases. In germline, CDR1 is SGDLS, CDR2 YYNGEE. The CDR3 loop spans 17 amino acids. The ends lost 0 bases at V and 6 bases at J; junction bases unmatched: 11. CDR3 residues: CASSVAGSGSTPDTQYF. In DNA, the CDR3 is TGTGCCAGCAGCGTAGCGGGTAGCGGGAGTACCCCGGATACGCAGTATTTT.

This chain links TRBV5-1 with TRBJ1-2, with 7 bases identical to TRBD1. The germline V gene has CDR1 SGHRS and CDR2 YFSETQ. V lost 0 bases to trimming and J lost 4 bases; unmatched junction nucleotides: 3. CDR3 length equals 14 residues. The CDR3 nucleotides are TGCGCCAGCAGCTTGGATGCAGGGGGCTATGGCTACACCTTC. As protein: CASSLDAGGYGYTF.

The chain links TRBV5-4 to TRBJ2-3, with 7 positions matching TRBD2. The length of the CDR3 is 16 residues. The germline gives CDR1 SGHNT, CDR2 YYREEE (reference sequence). V dropped 1 base and J dropped 2; count of bases not matched to a gene: 7. The CDR3 spells CASSLSLAVPTDTQYF. CDR3 sequence (DNA): TGTGCCAGCAGCTTGAGTCTAGCGGTCCCCACAGATACGCAGTATTTT.

The chain is built from TRBV19 and TRBJ2-1, with TRBD1 as a possible D gene (6 bases). The V end lost 9 bases, the J end lost 9 bases, and 21 bases lay between the germline ends. There are 14 residues in the CDR3. Germline CDR1 LNHDA, CDR2 SQIVND (reference sequence). CDR3 sequence reads: CASRLGGLGGEQFF. The CDR3 nucleotides are TGTGCCAGCCGCCTTGGGGGCCTGGGCGGTGAGCAGTTCTTC.

This clone was picked up a small number of times. The chain recombines TRBV11-2 with TRBJ1-2, with no clear D. V was clipped by 5 bases and J by 4 bases, with 8 bases between them. Germline CDR1 reads SGHAT; CDR2 reads FQNNGV. This CDR3 is 12 amino acids long. The CDR3 bases are TGTGCCAGCAGCGCGGGTAGCTATGGCTACACCTTC. As protein: CASSAGSYGYTF.

With regard to this clone: The sample carries other DNA sequences with the same CDR3. The V gene is TRBV11-2, the J gene TRBJ1-4; 7 bases are shared with TRBD1. The germline gives CDR1 SGHAT, CDR2 FQNNGV. CDR3 length: 15 amino acids. The V segment lost 1 base and the J segment 4 bases; nucleotides outside the gene matches: 3. This CDR3 reads CASSLGDRDNEKLFF. CDR3 DNA: TGTGCCAGCAGCTTAGGGGACAGAGATAATGAAAAACTGTTTTTT.

The rearrangement joins TRBV19 to TRBJ1-5; 7 positions match TRBD1. With 3 bases clipped from V and 10 bases from J, the junction kept 15 bases outside the gene matches. This CDR3 contains 16 residues. CDR1 is LNHDA and CDR2 is SQIVND in the germline V gene (reference sequence). The CDR3 DNA reads as TGTGCCAGTAGTATGCCCTTGACAGGGATAGGTCAACCCCAGCATTTT. Translation gives CASSMPLTGIGQPQHF.

V gene TRBV7-9 combines with J gene TRBJ2-2; D unresolved. The V end was cut by 4 bases, the J end by 6 bases, with 6 bases between. Germline values: CDR1 SEHNR, CDR2 FQNEAQ (reference sequence). CDR3 length equals 12 residues. The CDR3 sequence is CASSSSAGELFF. The DNA of the CDR3 is TGTGCCAGCAGCTCCAGCGCCGGGGAGCTGTTTTTT.

This sequence joins TRBV11-2 and TRBJ1-6, with D maybe TRBD1 (5 bases). The germline gives CDR1 SGHAT, CDR2 FQNNGV. Trimming left V 5 bases short and J 10 bases short, with 15 bases between. This CDR3 has 14 residues. The CDR3 sequence: CASSHQGIRSPLHF. CDR3 DNA sequence: TGTGCCAGCAGCCACCAGGGAATCAGGTCACCCCTCCACTTT.

This sequence joins TRBV6-5 and TRBJ1-2, with TRBD1 matching 10 bases. The CDR3 is 15 residues long. Germline CDR1 is MNHEY and CDR2 is SVGAGI. J gave up 3 bases and V 6 bases, and 7 bases lay outside the gene matches. The DNA for the CDR3 is TGTGCCAGCAGCTACGGACAGGGGGTTTACTATGGCTACACCTTC. Encoded protein: CASSYGQGVYYGYTF.

This chain connects TRBV11-3 to TRBJ2-2, with D uncertain. The germline V and J ends were trimmed by 4 bases and 7 bases, with 10 bases remaining between them. The length of the CDR3 is 13 residues. Germline V gene sequence: CDR1 SGHNT, CDR2 YENEEA. The CDR3 DNA reads as TGTGCCAGCAGCTCTGGGCCATACGGGGAGCTGTTTTTT. This translates into CASSSGPYGELFF. The full variable domain, completed using reference TRBV11-3 and TRBJ2-2, is EAGVVQSPRYKIIEKKQPVAFWCNPISGHNTLYWYLQNLGQGPELLIRYENEEAVDDSQLPKDRFSAERLKGVDSTLKIQPAELGDSAVYLCASSSGPYGELFFGEGSRLTVL.

The CDR3 protein is CASSPQRAGGGEQFF. Here the CDR3 DNA reads TGTGCCAGCTCACCACAAAGGGCGGGAGGGGGCGAGCAGTTCTTC. This chain links TRBV18 with TRBJ2-1, with TRBD2 matching over 9 bases. Germline assignment: CDR1 KGHSH and CDR2 LQKENI. With V trimmed by 1 base and J by 10 bases, 8 bases remained unmatched. This CDR3 has 15 amino acids.